The rows below give T cell receptor beta chains drawn from one sample of a study of cytomegalovirus exposure and HLA in healthy donors. Assay: immunoSEQ multiplex PCR; the TCRdb copy retains only in-frame clones and omits some. The table lists 220,000 or so clones, less than 85% of them singletons. Sequencing was done on a sample of PBMCs. These receptors originate from a woman aged 18-29 years in good health and CMV-seronegative. CDR3s leave out the opening cysteine and the closing phenylalanine or tryptophan.

j_call v_call cdr3_aa
TRBJ2-5 TRBV9 ASSVVASPPGETQY
TRBJ1-1 TRBV5-1 ASSLGGSNTEAF
TRBJ2-7 TRBV18 ASSRGQADYEQY
TRBJ2-1 TRBV9 ASSVVPSGSFNEQF
TRBJ1-2 TRBV28 ASRRDRGRGYGYT
TRBJ1-1 TRBV30 AWSLTGVTEAF
TRBJ1-3 TRBV6-5 ASSYSTTSGNTIY
TRBJ2-5 TRBV29-1 SVEPPGETQY
TRBJ2-5 TRBV18 ASSPRLSQETQY
TRBJ1-2 TRBV19 ASSPNTAQGQVYGYT
TRBJ2-4 TRBV2 ASSRGASQAKNIQY
TRBJ1-5 TRBV19 ASSTENQPQH
TRBJ2-1 TRBV6-5 ASSLGPRAGNEQF
TRBJ1-1 TRBV4-1 ASSPLHRGNTEAF
TRBJ2-1 TRBV9 ASSPTEREVYNEQF
TRBJ1-6 TRBV25-1 ASRSSYNSPLH
TRBJ1-2 TRBV4-2 ASSQNTGGVAGYT
TRBJ1-1 TRBV6-1 ASSHTPNTEAF
TRBJ2-1 TRBV11-2 ASSDQLGLLSDEQF
TRBJ2-5 TRBV27 ASSSANSFQETQY
TRBJ1-2 TRBV15 ATSRARQGYGYT